Here is one T cell receptor (beta chain) with its context. Its specificity is unknown. The V end was cut by 0 bases, the J end by 3 bases, with 7 bases between. This CDR3 has 13 amino acids. CDR1 and CDR2 from the germline V gene are SGHKS and YYEKEE (reference sequence). Making the TCR beta libraries involved quantitative 5'-RACE with molecular barcodes. MiXCR, run by TCRdb on the 5' RACE reads, gives a single entry per CDR3 protein. Of 300,000 to 350,000 distinct CDR3 sequences in the sample, around a tenth were seen once. The data belong to a study of CD8 T cells in ankylosing spondylitis. Whole-study findings and limits: Ankylosing spondylitis blood appeared to be characterized by a TCR beta motif of eight highly homologous variants.

This clonotype originated in a female donor with ankylosing spondylitis or in good health (not recorded which). The chain combines TRBV5-5 with TRBJ2-7, with D unresolved. Sequencing was carried out using blood, either unsorted or a sorted T cell fraction (not recorded which). Here the CDR3 reads CASSLEPNYEQYF. The DNA for the CDR3 is TGTGCCAGCAGCTTGGAACCTAACTACGAGCAGTACTTC.